These 32 T cell receptor beta chains originate from one sample sequenced in a study of OX40 agonist ivuxolimab in advanced cancers. The library was built by means of the immunoSEQ multiplex PCR assay. TCRdb's version of the immuneACCESS table is confined to in-frame rearrangements and falls short of the full clone set. An unresolved V gene accounts for under half of the shortfall where checked; the remainder is of unknown origin. The sample table shows 38,000 or so clones, and around 87% are seen once. 3.5% to 4% of the sample belongs to the ten largest clones. This material consisted of CD4+ or CD8+ T cells sorted from blood, taken in a trial of the OX40 agonist ivuxolimab. These receptors came from an adult with an advanced solid tumor such as melanoma, head and neck, liver or kidney cancer.

J is TRBJ2-1 and V is TRBV7-6; possibly TRBD2 for D (6 bases). The CDR3 length is 15 residues. The ends were cut back, 5 bases at V and 6 bases at J, with 17 bases in the middle. Germline-derived CDR1 and CDR2 are SGHVS and FNYEAQ. As DNA, the CDR3 is TGTGCCAGCAGCCTCTCGGGACTCCCCTCCAATGAGCAGTTCTTC. Protein sequence: CASSLSGLPSNEQFF.

This clone occurred once. The chain is built from TRBV30 and TRBJ2-2, with TRBD2 matching over 12 bases. In germline, CDR1 is GTSNPN, CDR2 SVGIG (reference sequence). V lost 4 bases, J lost 3 bases, and 3 bases stayed unmatched. This CDR3 spans 15 amino acids. CDR3 DNA sequence: TGTGCCTGGACCCGACTAGCGGGAGACACCGGGGAGCTGTTTTTT. Protein sequence: CAWTRLAGDTGELFF.

This rearrangement joins TRBV18 to TRBJ1-1; D not certain. Looked up from germline, CDR1 is KGHSH and CDR2 is LQKENI. CDR3 size: 12 residues. V dropped 0 bases and J dropped 5 bases, with 4 bases sitting between them. The CDR3 spells CASSPPGTEAFF. The CDR3 nucleotides read TGTGCCAGCTCACCACCGGGGACTGAAGCTTTCTTT.

The chain uses TRBV18 and TRBJ2-5; maybe TRBD2 (5 bases). This CDR3 comprises 13 residues. Between the trimmed V and J ends, which lost 3 bases and 5 bases, there was a span of 10 bases. CDR1 and CDR2 from the germline V gene are KGHSH and LQKENI. The CDR3 reads CASSPRPGETQYF. The CDR3 region has the DNA TGTGCCAGCTCACCGAGGCCGGGGGAGACCCAGTACTTC.

This chain connects TRBV6-9 to TRBJ2-1; no firm D call. The CDR3 consists of 11 residues. Germline loops: CDR1 MNHGY, CDR2 SVAAGI. Trimming left V 5 bases short and J 7 bases short, with 6 bases between. The CDR3 loop is CASSALNEQFF. Written as DNA, the CDR3 is TGTGCCAGCAGTGCCCTGAATGAGCAGTTCTTC.

The chain recombines TRBV6-1 with TRBJ1-1; D ambiguous. V gave up 4 bases and J gave up 11 bases, with 14 bases separating them. The CDR3 runs 12 residues. CDR1 is MNHNS and CDR2 is SASEGT in the germline V gene. Here the CDR3 reads CASSGAYQEAFF. CDR3 DNA: TGTGCCAGCAGTGGGGCCTATCAAGAGGCTTTCTTT.

The chain is built from TRBV6-4 and TRBJ1-5, with D unresolved. This CDR3 comprises 13 residues. The germline V gene encodes CDR1 MRHNA and CDR2 SNTAGT. Between the trimmed V and J ends, which lost 3 bases and 7 bases, there was a span of 10 bases. The CDR3 loop is CASSDPCWQPQHF. The CDR3 region has the DNA TGTGCCAGCAGTGATCCCTGTTGGCAGCCCCAGCATTTT.

The genes are TRBV14 and TRBJ2-3; 7 bases align to TRBD1. This CDR3 is 16 amino acids long. Germline CDR1 is SGHDN and CDR2 is FVKESK. J gave up 2 bases and V 4 bases, and 9 bases lay outside the gene matches. The CDR3 here is CASSPLRQGYTDTQYF. Here the CDR3 DNA reads TGTGCCAGCAGCCCATTAAGACAGGGTTACACAGATACGCAGTATTTT.

The chain links TRBV5-1 to TRBJ2-5; no clear D. Between the trimmed V and J ends, which lost 1 base and 10 bases, there was a span of 14 bases. Germline V gives CDR1 SGHRS, CDR2 YFSETQ. The CDR3 spans 13 residues. CDR3 sequence reads: CASSLRLEPHQYF. CDR3 nucleotide sequence: TGCGCCAGCAGCTTGCGACTGGAACCACACCAGTACTTC.

V and J are TRBV9 and TRBJ2-2; no definite D call. V was trimmed by 0 bases and J by 0 bases, leaving 6 bases between them. Germline V lookup: CDR1 SGDLS, CDR2 YYNGEE. The CDR3 loop spans 15 amino acids. The CDR3 region is CASSVGSTNTGELFF. DNA of the CDR3: TGTGCCAGCAGCGTAGGGTCAACGAACACCGGGGAGCTGTTTTTT.

The rearrangement links TRBV4-3 to TRBJ2-3; D gene uncertain. There are 15 residues in the CDR3. Trimming took 0 bases from V and 1 from J, leaving 8 bases between them. CDR1 is LGHNA and CDR2 is YSLEER in the germline V gene. The CDR3 spells CASSQDRLGTDTQYF. CDR3 coding DNA: TGCGCCAGCAGCCAAGATCGACTGGGCACAGATACGCAGTATTTT.

The chain recombines TRBV14 with TRBJ2-1, with 7 positions matching TRBD2. J was trimmed by 6 bases and V by 3 bases; bases with no gene match: 11. The CDR3 is made up of 16 amino acids. Germline V gene data show CDR1 as SGHDN and CDR2 as FVKESK. CDR3 nucleotide sequence: TGTGCCAGCAGCCAGTTGAGCGGGAACCCAGGCAATGAGCAGTTCTTC. Translation gives CASSQLSGNPGNEQFF.

This chain joins TRBV11-3 and TRBJ2-5; TRBD1 or TRBD2 may be the D gene (5 bases each). The length of the CDR3 is 12 residues. V dropped 8 bases and J dropped 0 bases, with 7 bases sitting between them. The V gene's germline CDR1 is SGHNT and CDR2 YENEEA. The DNA of the CDR3 is TGTGCCAGCGAGGGGAACCAAGAGACCCAGTACTTC. Translation gives CASEGNQETQYF.

This chain joins TRBV9 and TRBJ2-3, with D perhaps TRBD2 (6 bases). Germline CDR1 and CDR2: SGDLS and YYNGEE. With 6 bases removed from V and 2 bases from J, the gap between germline ends came to 16 bases. There are 15 residues in the CDR3. The CDR3 nucleotides read TGTGCCAGCACCGAGGCGGCGGGATTCACAGATACGCAGTATTTT. This encodes CASTEAAGFTDTQYF.

This chain uses TRBV13 with TRBJ2-7; D is ambiguous. The CDR3 contains 13 residues. V dropped 4 bases and J dropped 0 bases, with 7 bases sitting between them. Looked up from germline, CDR1 is PRHDT and CDR2 is FYEKMQ (reference sequence). Here the CDR3 DNA reads TGTGCCAGCAGCTGGACGGTCTCCTACGAGCAGTACTTC. Translation gives CASSWTVSYEQYF.

The CDR3 loop is CASRLGSSYEQYF. The CDR3 nucleotides read TGTGCCAGCAGGTTGGGTAGCTCCTACGAGCAGTACTTC. The chain recombines TRBV6-1 with TRBJ2-7, with no clear D. This CDR3 has 13 amino acids. Germline-derived CDR1 and CDR2 are MNHNS and SASEGT. V was trimmed by 6 bases and J by 0 bases, leaving 9 bases between them.

V and J are TRBV27 and TRBJ1-4, with D possibly being TRBD1 (5 bases). Germline CDR1 is MNHEY and CDR2 is SMNVEV (reference sequence). This CDR3 has 14 residues. Deletions cut 5 bases from V and 6 bases from J, with 13 bases between. The CDR3 here is CASSPPGRHEKLFF. As DNA, the CDR3 is TGTGCCAGCAGTCCTCCGGGACGGCATGAAAAACTGTTTTTT.

The V and J genes are TRBV6-5 and TRBJ2-2, with D perhaps matching TRBD2 (5 bases). The CDR3 is 11 residues long. V lost 8 bases to trimming and J lost 9 bases, with 10 bases between them. The V gene's germline CDR1 is MNHEY and CDR2 SVGAGI. The CDR3, as DNA: TGTGCCAGCGTGACTACTAGGGAGCTGTTTTTT. Translation: CASVTTRELFF.

The rearrangement joins TRBV2 to TRBJ2-1; 10 bases align to TRBD2. V lost 6 bases to trimming and J lost 4 bases; unmatched junction nucleotides: 9. Looked up from germline, CDR1 is SNHLY and CDR2 is FYNNEI. The CDR3 has 16 residues. The CDR3 coding sequence is TGTGCCAGCAGCCGAGGCCTAGCGGGAGAGTACAATGAGCAGTTCTTC. As protein: CASSRGLAGEYNEQFF.

The chain links TRBV27 to TRBJ2-7; 10 bases agree with TRBD2. Germline V gene lookup returns CDR1 MNHEY and CDR2 SMNVEV (reference sequence). V shed 1 base, J shed 6 bases, and the junction held 9 bases outside the gene matches. CDR3 length: 16 amino acids. The CDR3 loop is CASSLYSSGSDSEQYF. CDR3 bases: TGTGCCAGCAGTTTATATTCTAGCGGGAGTGATTCCGAGCAGTACTTC.

This clone was detected only a few times. The chain has TRBV6-1 and TRBJ1-4; D is ambiguous. Trimming took 0 bases from V and 8 from J, leaving 22 bases between them. The germline V gene encodes CDR1 MNHNS and CDR2 SASEGT. This CDR3 has 18 residues. CDR3 sequence (DNA): TGTGCCAGCAGTGAAGCGTGGTCCAACGCCCCCGGGAGGGAAAAACTGTTTTTT. Its translation is CASSEAWSNAPGREKLFF.

The V call is TRBV6-1, the J call TRBJ2-3; 8 bases line up with TRBD2. Trimming at V came to 3 bases and at J to 1 base, leaving 3 bases not matched to a gene. Germline V lookup: CDR1 MNHNS, CDR2 SASEGT. The CDR3 has 15 residues. The chain's CDR3 is CASSDATSGTDTQYF. DNA of the CDR3: TGTGCCAGCAGTGACGCGACTAGCGGCACAGATACGCAGTATTTT.

The rearrangement links TRBV4-3 to TRBJ2-1; D not resolved. The CDR3 length is 12 residues. V lost 2 bases, J lost 9 bases, and 8 bases lay in between. Germline values: CDR1 LGHNA, CDR2 YSLEER. This CDR3 is CASSQTRGEQFF. The CDR3 DNA sequence: TGCGCCAGCAGCCAAACCCGCGGTGAGCAGTTCTTC.

The chain couples TRBV7-9 to TRBJ1-1, with D possibly TRBD1 on 6 matching bases. CDR3 size: 14 residues. The germline CDR1 and CDR2 sequences are SEHNR and FQNEAQ (reference sequence). Trimming took 4 bases from V and 4 from J, leaving 13 bases between them. The DNA of the CDR3 is TGTGCCAGCAGCTCCAACAGGGCCCGCACTGAAGCTTTCTTT. Translation gives CASSSNRARTEAFF.

The chain is built from TRBV28 and TRBJ2-7, with TRBD1 identical over 9 bases. CDR3 size: 16 residues. Germline loops: CDR1 MDHEN, CDR2 SYDVKM. V shed 1 base and J 2 bases; nucleotides not matched to a gene: 6. CDR3 region: CASSLSRTGATYEQYF. The CDR3, as DNA: TGTGCCAGCAGTTTATCGCGGACAGGGGCTACCTACGAGCAGTACTTC.

The chain links TRBV9 to TRBJ1-2, with D uncertain. V was pared by 0 bases and J by 5 bases, with 11 bases between. Looked up from germline, CDR1 is SGDLS and CDR2 is YYNGEE. There are 14 residues in the CDR3. The CDR3 here is CASSVASKAYGYTF. DNA for the CDR3: TGTGCCAGCAGCGTAGCTTCCAAGGCGTATGGCTACACCTTC. Looking up the rest from reference TRBV9 and TRBJ1-2 gives the full variable domain: DSGVTQTPKHLITATGQRVTLRCSPRSGDLSVYWYQQSLDQGLQFLIQYYNGEERAKGNILERFSAQQFPDLHSELNLSSLELGDSALYFCASSVASKAYGYTFGSGTRLTVV.

The chain couples TRBV18 to TRBJ2-7; TRBD1 matches at 9 bases. The V gene end was trimmed by 3 bases and the J gene end by 5 bases; junction bases not matched to a gene: 5. Germline V gene data show CDR1 as KGHSH and CDR2 as LQKENI. This CDR3 has 14 amino acids. CDR3 coding DNA: TGTGCCAGCTCACCCCGGACAGGGGACCACGAGCAGTACTTC. Protein sequence: CASSPRTGDHEQYF.

The chain couples TRBV11-2 to TRBJ2-2; D not resolved. Trimming removed 5 bases at V and 4 bases at J, with 11 bases between. Germline V CDR1 and CDR2: SGHAT, FQNNGV. The CDR3 runs to 14 residues. As DNA, the CDR3 is TGTGCCAGCAGCCCGGTATGGGGCACCGGGGAGCTGTTTTTT. It codes for CASSPVWGTGELFF.

The chain uses TRBV28 and TRBJ1-2; 10 bases match TRBD1. Germline CDR1 and CDR2: MDHEN and SYDVKM. Unmatched junction bases numbered 2, after V lost 6 bases and J lost 4 bases. The CDR3 has 13 residues. CDR3 DNA: TGTGCCAGCAGGGGACAGGGGATCTATGGCTACACCTTC. Its protein product is CASRGQGIYGYTF.

This chain links TRBV28 with TRBJ1-3, with a weak D call TRBD1 (6 bases). Germline V CDR1 and CDR2: MDHEN, SYDVKM. The CDR3 length is 18 residues. The V end was cut by 7 bases, the J end by 1 base, with 23 bases between. The CDR3 nucleotides read TGTGCCAGCAAGCCCCTGTTCGGACAGAGAGAGTCTGGAAACACCATATATTTT. Amino acid sequence: CASKPLFGQRESGNTIYF.

The DNA of the CDR3 is TGTGCAGGCGGCTCCTACAATGAGCAGTTCTTC. Amino acids: CAGGSYNEQFF. The rearrangement joins TRBV19 to TRBJ2-1; no clear D. CDR1 LNHDA and CDR2 SQIVND come from the germline V gene (reference sequence). CDR3 length equals 11 residues.

V gene TRBV18 combines with J gene TRBJ2-5, with D perhaps given as TRBD1 or TRBD2 (6 bases each). The V end was cut by 6 bases, the J end by 1 base, with 12 bases between. There are 14 residues in the CDR3. Looked up from germline, CDR1 is KGHSH and CDR2 is LQKENI. The CDR3, as DNA: TGTGCCAGCTCCTGGGGGGCGGTCCAAGAGACCCAGTACTTC. It translates to CASSWGAVQETQYF.